One sample yielded the 13 T cell receptor beta chains listed below, sequenced in a study of CD8 T cells in ankylosing spondylitis. The study, taken as a whole, reports: The study identified a TCR beta motif of under 10 highly homologous variants that appeared characteristic of ankylosing spondylitis blood.

TCRdb re-called the 5' RACE reads through MiXCR, storing one row per CDR3 protein. The sample contains roughly 700,000 distinct CDR3 sequences, around 20% of which appear only once. No antigens are known for them. The specimen sequenced was blood, either unsorted or a sorted T cell fraction (not recorded which). The receptors derive from a male donor with ankylosing spondylitis.

This chain connects TRBV11-2 to TRBJ1-3; D ambiguous. This CDR3 is 16 amino acids long. With 5 bases removed from V and 1 base from J, the gap between germline ends came to 15 bases. CDR1 and CDR2 from the germline V gene are SGHAT and FQNNGV. The CDR3 DNA follows: TGTGCCAGCAGCCCCTATGTGAATCCTTCTGGAAACACCATATATTTT. Amino acid sequence: CASSPYVNPSGNTIYF.

This clonotype was seen a few times. The gene calls are TRBV13 and TRBJ2-7; 7 bases align to TRBD2. CDR1 and CDR2 from the germline V gene are PRHDT and FYEKMQ (reference sequence). This CDR3 has 15 amino acids. V shed 5 bases, J shed 0 bases, and the junction held 7 bases outside the gene matches. In DNA, the CDR3 is TGTGCCAGCAGCCCCGAAGCGGGAAGCTCCTACGAGCAGTACTTC. Translation: CASSPEAGSSYEQYF.

The chain combines TRBV7-9 with TRBJ2-7; unclear D gene. Germline CDR1 SEHNR, CDR2 FQNEAQ (reference sequence). This CDR3 contains 13 residues. V shed 8 bases and J shed 3 bases, with 14 bases lying between them. The CDR3 DNA reads TGTGCCAGCGAAGGTCAAGCTAACTACGAGCAGTACTTC. It yields the protein CASEGQANYEQYF.

V usage is TRBV6-1 and J usage is TRBJ2-5; D may be TRBD2 (6 bases). Germline CDR1 and CDR2: MNHNS and SASEGT. This CDR3 has 15 residues. V dropped 7 bases and J dropped 1 base, with 16 bases sitting between them. CDR3 amino acids: CASTSNGLTQETQYF. CDR3 coding DNA: TGTGCCAGCACCTCAAATGGACTAACCCAAGAGACCCAGTACTTC.

This clonotype was detected only a few times. The V and J genes are TRBV24-1 and TRBJ2-1; D may be TRBD2 (6 bases). This CDR3 comprises 17 residues. Looked up from germline, CDR1 is KGHDR and CDR2 is SFDVKD. V lost 5 bases and J 8 bases, leaving 24 bases between the germline ends. CDR3 protein: CATSALGGGKEDDEQFF. The CDR3 DNA sequence: TGTGCCACCAGTGCCCTGGGAGGAGGAAAAGAAGACGATGAGCAGTTCTTC.

This clonotype was recorded many times. This chain uses TRBV5-1 with TRBJ2-1, with a possible D match to TRBD1 (5 bases). CDR1 is SGHRS and CDR2 is YFSETQ in the germline V gene. The V end was cut by 4 bases, the J end by 0 bases, with 14 bases between. CDR3 length: 16 amino acids. The CDR3 sequence: CASSPPGISSYNEQFF. CDR3 bases: TGCGCCAGCAGCCCTCCAGGGATCAGCTCCTACAATGAGCAGTTCTTC. The complete variable domain, with remaining parts taken from reference TRBV5-1 and TRBJ2-1, reads KAGVTQTPRYLIKTRGQQVTLSCSPISGHRSVSWYQQTPGQGLQFLFEYFSETQRNKGNFPGRFSGRQFSNSRSEMNVSTLELGDSALYLCASSPPGISSYNEQFFGPGTRLTVL.

V gene TRBV12-3 or TRBV12-4 combines with J gene TRBJ2-2, with 11 nucleotides matching TRBD2. This CDR3 has 15 residues. V lost 3 bases to trimming and J lost 6 bases; unmatched junction nucleotides: 3. CDR3 sequence: CASSFSGRESGELFF. The CDR3 region has the DNA TGTGCCAGCAGTTTTAGCGGGAGGGAATCCGGGGAGCTGTTTTTT.

This sequence joins TRBV2 and TRBJ2-4; D could derive from TRBD1 or TRBD2 (6 bases each). CDR3 length: 14 amino acids. V lost 8 bases and J lost 7, with 18 bases in between. Looked up from germline, CDR1 is SNHLY and CDR2 is FYNNEI. The CDR3 coding sequence is TGTGCCAGCCTGACCGCGACAGGAGGGAACATTCAGTACTTC. Translated: CASLTATGGNIQYF.

There are a few counts of this clonotype. This chain connects TRBV10-3 to TRBJ2-1; 7 positions match TRBD2. Germline lookup yields CDR1 ENHRY and CDR2 SYGVKD. The CDR3 consists of 16 residues. V lost 0 bases, J lost 9 bases, and 11 bases stayed unmatched. Here the CDR3 DNA reads TGTGCCATCAGTGAGTCGGGGCTAGCGGCGGGGAGTGAGCAGTTCTTC. This gives the protein CAISESGLAAGSEQFF.

The CDR3 nucleotides are TGCGCCAGCAGTGAGCGAGGGTGGACAGATACGCAGTATTTT. Protein product: CASSERGWTDTQYF. The chain is built from TRBV10-2 and TRBJ2-3, with D maybe TRBD2 (5 bases). The V end lost 2 bases, the J end lost 3 bases, and 9 bases lay between the germline ends. This CDR3 region has 14 residues. Germline V gene data show CDR1 as WSHSY and CDR2 as SAAADI.

The chain carries TRBV5-1 and TRBJ1-2; D is uncertain. The CDR3 length is 12 residues. With 4 bases removed from V and 6 bases from J, the gap between germline ends came to 10 bases. Germline loops: CDR1 SGHRS, CDR2 YFSETQ. The CDR3 loop is CASSPSGDGYTF. DNA of the CDR3: TGCGCCAGCAGCCCGAGCGGTGATGGCTACACCTTC.

A few counts support this clonotype. The chain combines TRBV12-3 or TRBV12-4 with TRBJ1-2; the D gene is possibly TRBD1 (6 bases). The CDR3 has 15 amino acids. V lost 2 bases to trimming and J lost 6 bases, with 16 bases between them. In DNA form, the CDR3 reads TGTGCCAGCAGTTTAATAACGTCAGGGGCGGATGGCTACACCTTC. Its translation: CASSLITSGADGYTF.

This clonotype turned up a few times. This chain joins TRBV15 and TRBJ1-6; D ambiguous. CDR1 LNHNV and CDR2 YYDKDF come from the germline V gene (reference sequence). The length of the CDR3 is 15 residues. The V end lost 0 bases, the J end lost 5 bases, and 8 bases lay between the germline ends. The CDR3 is CATSRDPGDNSPLHF. The CDR3, as DNA: TGTGCCACCAGCAGAGATCCGGGAGATAATTCACCCCTCCACTTT.